Reported below is one T cell receptor (beta chain). In the authors' workflow: Counts of nucleated cells, estimated from reference gene primer amplification, were obtained. Clones were read by immunoSEQ multiplex PCR, and TCRdb kept only the in-frame ones, dropping some. V, J and clone size reflect that table, while D and trimming were determined from the DNA. Among some 78,000 clones listed, around 90% were seen once. Germline V CDR1 and CDR2: SEHNR, FQNEAQ (reference sequence). V trimming: 6 bases; J trimming: 7 bases; junction bases outside the gene matches: 3. This CDR3 is 11 amino acids long. The sample comes from a study of blood T cell repertoires in COVID-19. Overall study context: Specimens from acute and convalescent COVID-19 originated in the United States, Italy and Spain.

Input material: peripheral blood. This sequence originates from an elderly woman with active or convalescent COVID-19. The genes are TRBV7-9 and TRBJ2-7; 7 bases are a match to TRBD1. Here the CDR3 reads CASRETGEQYF. CDR3 in DNA: TGTGCCAGCAGGGAGACAGGGGAGCAGTACTTC.